This T cell receptor (beta chain) was sequenced in a study of shared clonotypes between healthy human individuals (dated by TCRdb to between 2020 and 2021). In the study overall: Two women and a few men aged 18 to 49 years were included in the cohort. For each donor, CD4 naive and CD4 memory were each given three plates, CD8 naive was given two plates, and CD8 memory was given one plate. To estimate repertoire size and how much clonotype sharing occurs between individuals, the study deeply sequenced the blood TCR repertoires of 5 or 6 healthy adults. To increase sequencing depth and limit assay-specific biases, TCR repertoire library preparation and sequencing were carried out by different laboratories using diverse techniques. Each donor's leukapheresis produced roughly between about 0.8 and 10 billion PBMCs. What the work shows at the level of the full study, not this receptor alone: Pairwise subsampling led to the expectation that sequencing depth would affect the degree of clonotype sharing among donors. The genetic and exposure-history diversity represented was limited by the small number of donors. Rarefaction of sorted-subset datasets indicated incomplete sequencing despite the large sequencing depth. Compared with non-shared clonotypes, clonotypes shared by all four sorted-subset donors had higher generation probabilities. Sampling was restricted to blood, and TCR repertoires in tissue are likely to differ from TCR repertoires in blood. When four donors were compared, the shared fraction of clonotypes was around 4.6% for naive CD4, approximately 3.5% for naive CD8, more than 2% for memory CD4, and less than 0.5% for memory CD8. Naive subsets generally had larger estimated clonotype richness than memory subsets.

As concerns this clone: Its antigen is still unknown. Qualities for individual bases were not recorded, and no much larger clone is one base off.

The donors were healthy, HIV-negative adults with no recently reported acute infections or vaccinations. Only Caucasian adults living in Nashville, Tennessee, USA were represented among the donors. CD4+ T cells were enriched through magnetic negative selection, after which naive cells were positively selected on CD45RA and the remaining negative fraction served as the memory subset. After blood collection by leukapheresis, PBMCs were isolated using Ficoll-Histopaque density gradient centrifugation and then cryopreserved in the vapor phase of liquid nitrogen. Purity and quantity of every magnetically sorted T cell population were checked by analytical flow cytometry. Each sorted fraction had its genomic DNA isolated and then quantified by UV absorbance on a Nanodrop 2000c. Using the deep immunoSEQ assay, multiplex PCR amplified TCR CDR3 regions from genomic DNA. Extracted genomic DNA from each cell subset was distributed evenly across all wells of several immunoSEQ 96-well plates, and each plate was treated as a replicate. Each replicate PCR for sorted subsets received roughly 0.2 ug genomic DNA, equal to 28,000 or so T cell genomes. Purified libraries were measured with a Qubit 3.0 fluorometer, size-checked on a Bioanalyzer 2100, and measured again with the KAPA Library Quantification kit. A separate single-read 150-cycle Illumina NextSeq 550 flow cell was used to sequence each immunoSEQ 96-well plate. As for the authors' bioinformatics: The immunoSEQ output contained only junctional sequences without quality scores, so filtering could not match that applied to full-length reads. Sequences were annotated with PyIR, a Python wrapper for IgBLAST v1.9, using IMGT germline references to assign V/J genes and CDR3. Reads were filtered out if the reads had weak V/J assignments (E-value above 1e-6), no CDR3, stop codons, out-of-frame junctions, or ambiguous translated residues. V3J clonotypes were defined as sequences sharing an identical inferred V gene, J gene, and CDR3 amino acid sequence. To compute the percentage overlap between repertoires, the number of shared unique clonotypes was divided by the size of the smaller repertoire. Richness of each repertoire was evaluated using RTK rarefaction, the Chao1 estimator, and Recon v2.1 estimates of unobserved clonotypes. Generation probabilities for all TCRbeta clonotypes obtained by the gDNA method from four donors were computed using OLGA. TCRdb's version of the immuneACCESS table is confined to in-frame rearrangements and falls short of the full clone set. An unresolved V gene accounts for under half of the shortfall where checked; the remainder is of unknown origin. D and trimming were read from the DNA, whereas the V and J calls and clone size are those reported in that table. The sample table shows 1.4 million or so clones, and less than 99% are seen once. In total, the top ten clones hold approximately 0.4% of the sample.

The sequencing input was naive CD4+ T cells sorted from blood. The cell subset or site label, read with the paper, signifies: CD45RA+ positively selected. The receptor's source is a man aged 25-45 years in good health.

The CDR3 sequence is CASKAGVIGEQFF. The DNA reads as follows: TGTGCCAGCAAGGCGGGAGTTATTGGTGAGCAGTTCTTC. The V gene is TRBV28 and the J gene is TRBJ2-1; 7 central nucleotides agree with TRBD2. CDR1 and CDR2 are drawn from the germline V gene: MDHEN, SYDVKM. The CDR3 covers 13 residues, taking in both the cysteine and the phenylalanine. The read is trimmed to its CDR3 DNA, 39 bases read in frame from base 1. The junction shows trimming of 7 bases on V and 9 bases on J, and the gene matches do not reach 9 bases of it.